The entry below gives a single TCR beta chain sequence along with its context. This receptor's antigen is unknown. It has no much larger one-base neighbor in the sample; base qualities were not kept. The library was prepared using the immunoSEQ multiplex PCR assay. In its TCRdb copy, this immuneACCESS table keeps in-frame sequences only and misses some clones. Where compared with another copy, unresolved V genes explain less than half of these, and the others have no known cause. The sample table records more than 55,000 clones; roughly nine tenths of these occur just once. Roughly 5% of the sample is held by the ten biggest clonotypes. From a lookup of the germline V gene, CDR1 and CDR2 are MRHNA and SNTAGT. The CDR3 holds 13 amino acids from the cysteine to the phenylalanine. Only the CDR3 DNA stays, 39 bases, in frame from base 1. The germline V and J ends show losses of 6 bases and 4 bases respectively, and no gene match explains 4 bases of the junction.

This sample is part of a study of technical replicates of blood from a handful of donors (dated by TCRdb to the late 2010s). Here the chain combines TRBV6-4 and TRBJ2-5, and 8 junctional nucleotides match TRBD2. The sequenced material came from PBMCs. This sequence originates from a human donor in good health. Some clones in this sample may be carry-over from other donors' samples. The bases read TGTGCCAGCAGGGCCGGGGGGGTAGAGACCCAGTACTTC. It is translated as CASRAGGVETQYF.